These T cell receptor beta chains were read from a single sample in a study of OX40 agonist ivuxolimab in advanced cancers. Sequenced by immunoSEQ multiplex PCR; TCRdb stores in-frame clones only, minus some. Of 73,000 or so clones in the sample, 75% to 85% were seen once. The sample consisted of CD4+ or CD8+ T cells sorted from blood, taken in a trial of the OX40 agonist ivuxolimab. These receptors all come from an adult with an advanced solid tumor such as melanoma, head and neck, liver or kidney cancer. CDR3s include the opening cysteine and the closing phenylalanine or tryptophan. The D gene is left open where the match is weak. Not all rows give a size; the values are once, few, many and, for expanded clones, a class.

D gene	V gene	J gene	clone size	CDR3 DNA	CDR3 protein
NA	TRBV19	TRBJ1-1	few	TGTGCCAGTAGCCCAGATCTAGGTGAAGCTTTCTTT	CASSPDLGEAFF
NA	TRBV7-2	TRBJ1-6	NA	TGTGCCAGCAGCTTAAGGCGAGAGGGGATTGTGAATTCACCCCTCCACTTT	CASSLRREGIVNSPLHF
TRBD2	TRBV14	TRBJ2-7	NA	TGTGCCAGCAGCCAGGGCGGGAGGAGAAACGAGCAGTACTTC	CASSQGGRRNEQYF
NA	TRBV5-6	TRBJ1-6	NA	TGTGCCAGCAGCTTGGTCGGGAGTTCACCCCTCCACTTT	CASSLVGSSPLHF
NA	TRBV25-1	TRBJ2-1	NA	TGTGCCAGCAGTGAGCAACGCACGGGAGAAATACATGAGCAGTTCTTC	CASSEQRTGEIHEQFF
NA	TRBV19	TRBJ1-2	NA	TGTGCCAGTAGACCCATGATGACAGCTGGTATCACTAACTATGGCTACACCTTC	CASRPMMTAGITNYGYTF
NA	TRBV5-1	TRBJ2-1	NA	TGCGCCAGCAGGGGGTCCCTAAGCTCCTACAATGAGCAGTTCTTC	CASRGSLSSYNEQFF
NA	TRBV28	TRBJ1-2	NA	TGTGCCAGCAGTAACGCTCTAATCTATGGCTACACCTTC	CASSNALIYGYTF
TRBD2	TRBV5-8	TRBJ2-1	NA	TGTGCCAGCAGCTTAAGCTTCGGGACTAGCCGCAGAACCTCCTACAATGAGCAGTTCTTC	CASSLSFGTSRRTSYNEQFF
NA	TRBV6-5	TRBJ2-2	NA	TGTGCCAGCACCAAACAGGGTCGCACCGGGGAGCTGTTTTTT	CASTKQGRTGELFF
NA	TRBV21-1	TRBJ1-3	NA	TGTGCCAGCAGCAATCGATCGGGGACCATATATTTT	CASSNRSGTIYF
NA	TRBV28	TRBJ1-3	once	TGTGCCAGCAGTTTTTGGGGGGCTGAAAACACCATATATTTT	CASSFWGAENTIYF
TRBD1	TRBV23-1	TRBJ1-4	once	TGCGCCAGCATCCATCCCCGGACAGGGGTCCAGACTAATGAAAAACTGTTTTTT	CASIHPRTGVQTNEKLFF
TRBD1	TRBV6-1	TRBJ1-2	NA	TGTGCCAGCAGTGGCGAGAAAGGTTCCGGGACAGGGTTGGGCTACACCTTC	CASSGEKGSGTGLGYTF
TRBD2	TRBV23-1	TRBJ2-7	once	TGCGCCAGCAGTCAATTAGGTTCCGGGGGGGAGCAGTACTTC	CASSQLGSGGEQYF
TRBD1	TRBV5-5	TRBJ1-2	NA	TGTGCCAGCAGCTTGGAACGGGACAGACTCTATGGCTACACCTTC	CASSLERDRLYGYTF
NA	TRBV28	TRBJ2-1	NA	TGTGCCAGCACCCCCCGCGGTTCGGGATACAATGAGCAGTTCTTC	CASTPRGSGYNEQFF
NA	TRBV6-1	TRBJ1-3	once	TGTGCCAGCAGTGGGGCGACAGGAACCTCTGGAAACACCATATATTTT	CASSGATGTSGNTIYF
NA	TRBV6-5	TRBJ1-2	NA	TGTGCCAGCAGGCTTACAGGTTCTGCTCGGGGCTACACCTTC	CASRLTGSARGYTF
NA	TRBV5-6	TRBJ1-2	NA	TGTGCCAGCAGCTTGGCCGCCAGATTGGGCTATGGCTACACCTTC	CASSLAARLGYGYTF
TRBD1	TRBV6-5	TRBJ2-4	NA	TGTGCCAGCCAGGGGACAGGGGACATTCAGTACTTC	CASQGTGDIQYF
NA	TRBV15	TRBJ2-7	NA	TGTGCCACCAGCAGAGATTCGGGCAGTGAGCAGTACTTC	CATSRDSGSEQYF
NA	TRBV28	TRBJ1-4	NA	TGTGCCAGCAGTGCCGGGTACCTCATCGCTAATGAAAAACTGTTTTTT	CASSAGYLIANEKLFF